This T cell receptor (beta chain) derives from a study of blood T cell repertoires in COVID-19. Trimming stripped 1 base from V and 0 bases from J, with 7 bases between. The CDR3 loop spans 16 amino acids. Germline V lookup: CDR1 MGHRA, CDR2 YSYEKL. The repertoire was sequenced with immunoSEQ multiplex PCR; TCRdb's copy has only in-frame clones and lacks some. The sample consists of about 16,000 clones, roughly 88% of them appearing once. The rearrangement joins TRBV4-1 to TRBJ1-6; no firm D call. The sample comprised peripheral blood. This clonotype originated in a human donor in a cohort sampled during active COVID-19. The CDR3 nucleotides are TGCGCCAGCAGCCAAGTGGTGAGCTCCTATAATTCACCCCTCCACTTT. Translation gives CASSQVVSSYNSPLHF.